The clone carrying this T cell receptor beta chain came up a few times. Its antigen is undetermined. These data come from a study of T cell repertoires in cytomegalovirus infection. Study results and limitations: Cumulative frequency of public TCR beta families picked out carriers of CMV plus the relevant HLA.

TCRdb itself ran the reads through MiXCR, one entry per CDR3 protein. The sample carries 550,000 to 700,000 distinct CDR3 sequences, over 35% recorded once. The sequenced sample was cultured PBMCs, obtained from culture after CMV antigen stimulation. The TCR was taken from a human donor in good health (CMV status not recorded). Some clones in this sample may be carry-over from other donors' samples.

The CDR3 nucleotides are TGTGCCAGCAGTACTGGACTGGATGAAGCTTTCTTT. It translates to CASSTGLDEAFF. The chain links TRBV6-5 to TRBJ1-1; D not certain. Germline CDR1 reads MNHEY; CDR2 reads SVGAGI. V was trimmed by 5 bases and J by 7 bases, leaving 11 bases between them. The CDR3 has 12 amino acids.